This TCR beta chain originates from a study of T cell responses to AZD1222 COVID-19 vaccine. The table came from immunoSEQ multiplex PCR; TCRdb's copy has only in-frame clones and leaves some out. In the table there are 150,000 to 160,000 clones, more than 85% of which are singletons. Per germline, CDR1 MNHEY and CDR2 SVGAGI. This CDR3 contains 15 residues. V lost 2 bases, J lost 4 bases, and 3 bases stayed unmatched. This specimen consisted of peripheral blood, obtained after recovery from COVID-19. This TCR was recovered from an adult who had recovered from COVID-19. The rearrangement links TRBV6-5 to TRBJ2-3; 10 bases line up with TRBD2. This CDR3 is CASSYLAGAPDTQYF. The CDR3 DNA reads as TGTGCCAGCAGTTACCTAGCGGGGGCCCCAGATACGCAGTATTTT.